The 26 T cell receptor beta chains listed next were all sequenced from one sample in a study of Ad26.COV2.S vaccination and SARS-CoV-2 variants. The method was immunoSEQ multiplex PCR; TCRdb's version includes in-frame clones alone and lacks a portion of them. The sample carries about 180,000 clones, around 90% recorded once. The starting material was peripheral blood, obtained after recovery from COVID-19. The receptors were sampled from a human donor who had recovered from COVID-19.

The chain links TRBV30 to TRBJ2-1, with 7 positions matching TRBD2. This CDR3 has 14 amino acids. Per the germline V gene, CDR1 is GTSNPN and CDR2 is SVGIG (reference sequence). With V trimmed by 0 bases and J by 4 bases, 3 bases remained unmatched. Here the CDR3 DNA reads TGTGCCTGGAGTGTTAGCGGGTATTACAATGAGCAGTTCTTC. Its protein is CAWSVSGYYNEQFF. The full variable domain, its missing parts supplied by reference TRBV30 and TRBJ2-1, is SQTIHQWPATLVQPVGSPLSLECTVEGTSNPNLYWYRQAAGRGLQLLFYSVGIGQISSEVPQNLSASRPQDRQFILSSKKLLLSDSGFYLCAWSVSGYYNEQFFGPGTRLTVL.

The V call is TRBV12-3 or TRBV12-4, the J call TRBJ1-6; 7 bases agree with TRBD1. Unmatched junction bases numbered 5, after V lost 5 bases and J lost 10 bases. The CDR3 spans 13 residues. The CDR3 is CASSRQGGSPLHF. The CDR3 DNA is TGTGCCAGCAGTCGACAGGGTGGGTCACCCCTCCACTTT.

The gene calls are TRBV19 and TRBJ1-5; 9 bases line up with TRBD1. The CDR3 covers 15 residues. With 3 bases clipped from V and 7 bases from J, the junction kept 7 bases outside the gene matches. In germline, CDR1 is LNHDA, CDR2 SQIVND (reference sequence). The CDR3 reads CASSIPDRGGQPQHF. CDR3 DNA sequence: TGTGCCAGTAGTATCCCCGACAGGGGGGGACAGCCCCAGCATTTT.

The chain carries TRBV7-3 and TRBJ2-5; 9 nucleotides match TRBD2. CDR1 is SGHTA, CDR2 FQGTGA, per germline. V was pared by 5 bases and J by 4 bases, with 8 bases of the junction left unmatched. The CDR3 is 15 amino acids. CDR3 bases: TGTGCCAGCAGCCAGATAGCGGGAGCAGGAGAGACCCAGTACTTC. Its protein product is CASSQIAGAGETQYF. The whole variable domain, filled in from reference TRBV7-3 and TRBJ2-5, reads GAGVSQTPSNKVTEKGKYVELRCDPISGHTALYWYRQSLGQGPEFLIYFQGTGAADDSGLPNDRFFAVRPEGSVSTLKIQRTERGDSAVYLCASSQIAGAGETQYFGPGTRLLVL.

The chain recombines TRBV6-6 with TRBJ2-7; D might be TRBD1 (6 bases). CDR3 length: 13 residues. CDR1 is MNHNY, CDR2 SVGAGI, per germline (reference sequence). Between the trimmed V and J ends, which lost 2 bases and 3 bases, there was a span of 8 bases. The CDR3 here is CASSYGTLYEQYF. The CDR3 DNA follows: TGTGCCAGCAGTTACGGGACACTCTACGAGCAGTACTTC.

The chain uses TRBV6-1 and TRBJ2-4; TRBD2 agrees at 12 bases. The CDR3 sequence is 19 residues long. The ends lost 4 bases at V and 1 base at J; junction bases unmatched: 11. The germline V gene has CDR1 MNHNS and CDR2 SASEGT. The CDR3 protein is CASSVSASGGAGAKNIQYF. The DNA of the CDR3 is TGTGCCAGCAGTGTTTCGGCTAGCGGGGGGGCCGGGGCCAAAAACATTCAGTACTTC.

This clone was observed a few times. This sequence joins TRBV12-5 and TRBJ2-7, with TRBD1 matching over 8 bases. V gave up 2 bases and J gave up 1 base; unmatched junction bases: 10. Germline V gene sequence: CDR1 LGHNT, CDR2 FRNRAP. The CDR3 totals 17 residues. The CDR3 nucleotides are TGTGCTAGTGGTTTGATAGTGGACAGGGCGGGTTCCTACGAGCAGTACTTC. Its translation is CASGLIVDRAGSYEQYF. Variable domain in full (rest from reference TRBV12-5 and TRBJ2-7): DARVTQTPRHKVTEMGQEVTMRCQPILGHNTVFWYRQTMMQGLELLAYFRNRAPLDDSGMPKDRFSAEMPDATLATLKIQPSEPRDSAVYFCASGLIVDRAGSYEQYFGPGTRLTVT.

This clone was picked up a small number of times. The chain uses TRBV30 and TRBJ2-4; D is unclear. Trimming took off 1 base at V and 9 bases at J, with 10 bases between the two ends. Germline CDR1 and CDR2: GTSNPN and SVGIG (reference sequence). This CDR3 contains 12 residues. The CDR3 region has the DNA TGTGCCTGGAGTGACCCCCCGGGCATTCAGTACTTC. Amino acid sequence: CAWSDPPGIQYF.

The chain uses TRBV3-1 (or the pseudogene TRBV3-2) and TRBJ1-2; D uncertain. V was trimmed by 0 bases and J by 1 base, leaving 6 bases between them. Germline V gene data show CDR1 as LGHDT and CDR2 as YNNKEL (reference sequence). The length of the CDR3 is 14 residues. CDR3 amino acids: CASSQDVSNYGYTF. CDR3 in DNA: TGTGCCAGCAGCCAAGATGTCAGTAACTATGGCTACACCTTC.

The chain employs TRBV3-1 (or the pseudogene TRBV3-2) and TRBJ2-5; TRBD1 matches 7 bases. Germline CDR1 reads LGHDT; CDR2 reads YNNKEL (reference sequence). Trimming took 0 bases from V and 4 from J; bases not matched to a gene: 5. There are 15 residues in the CDR3. The CDR3 bases are TGTGCCAGCAGCCAAGAGGACAGGTTAACAGAGACCCAGTACTTC. This codes for CASSQEDRLTETQYF.

The chain couples TRBV20-1 to TRBJ2-3, with 9 bases fitting TRBD2. Germline CDR1 is DFQATT and CDR2 is SNEGSKA (reference sequence). V lost 3 bases to trimming and J lost 0 bases; unmatched junction nucleotides: 7. The CDR3 has 16 residues. The CDR3 protein is CSASGLAGRSTDTQYF. DNA for the CDR3: TGCAGTGCTAGTGGGCTAGCGGGACGGAGCACAGATACGCAGTATTTT.

J is TRBJ2-1 and V is TRBV6-2 or TRBV6-3; D may be TRBD1 or TRBD2 (6 bases each). V gave up 5 bases and J gave up 13 bases, with 9 bases separating them. From germline, CDR1 is MNHEY and CDR2 SVGEGT. CDR3 length equals 10 residues. The CDR3 DNA reads as TGTGCCAGCAGTGGGGGGCACCAGTTCTTC. Translation gives CASSGGHQFF.

V gene TRBV28 combines with J gene TRBJ2-1; TRBD2 matches at 9 bases. Germline V gene data show CDR1 as MDHEN and CDR2 as SYDVKM. With V trimmed by 6 bases and J by 5 bases, 11 bases remained unmatched. The CDR3 runs 16 residues. The CDR3 loop reads CASRGGSASGDNEQFF. CDR3 coding DNA: TGTGCCAGCAGAGGTGGTTCGGCTAGCGGGGACAATGAGCAGTTCTTC.

This chain connects TRBV28 to TRBJ2-3; 9 bases match TRBD2. CDR3 length equals 15 residues. After removal of 6 bases from V and 15 bases from J, the junction contained 19 bases not matched to a gene. CDR1 and CDR2 from the germline V gene are MDHEN and SYDVKM. The CDR3 DNA sequence: TGTGCCAGCAGCCTTTACCCTCCCCTAGCGGGATGGGGATATTTT. Protein: CASSLYPPLAGWGYF.

The rearrangement uses TRBV5-6 and TRBJ2-4; weak D call: TRBD1 (7 bases). Trimming cost V 3 bases and J 4 bases, with 8 bases left between them. CDR1 and CDR2 from the germline V gene are SGHDT and YYEEEE. The CDR3 runs to 13 residues. CDR3 amino acids: CASSSGGKNIQYF. DNA of the CDR3: TGTGCCAGCAGCTCAGGGGGGAAAAACATTCAGTACTTC. Supplemented by reference TRBV5-6 and TRBJ2-4, the full variable domain reads DAGVTQSPTHLIKTRGQQVTLRCSPKSGHDTVSWYQQALGQGPQFIFQYYEEEERQRGNFPDRFSGHQFPNYSSELNVNALLLGDSALYLCASSSGGKNIQYFGAGTRLSVL.

The CDR3 loop reads CAISESGGGGNTIYF. Written as DNA, the CDR3 is TGTGCCATCAGTGAGTCGGGGGGCGGTGGAAACACCATATATTTT. This sequence joins TRBV10-3 and TRBJ1-3, with a possible D match to TRBD1 (6 bases). Germline values: CDR1 ENHRY, CDR2 SYGVKD. The V gene lost 0 bases and the J gene lost 3 bases, with 9 bases spanning the gap. The CDR3 has 15 residues.

The chain joins TRBV6-5 to TRBJ1-1, with 10 bases matching TRBD1. Germline-derived CDR1 and CDR2 are MNHEY and SVGAGI. With 0 bases clipped from V and 6 bases from J, the junction kept 7 bases outside the gene matches. CDR3 length: 16 residues. The CDR3 region has the DNA TGTGCCAGCAGTTACTCGAGTCCGACAGGGGGCCCTGAAGCTTTCTTT. Encoded protein: CASSYSSPTGGPEAFF.

Only a few counts were recorded for this clone. In DNA form, the CDR3 reads TGTGCCACCGGGGGGTTTAGCAATCAGCCCCAGCATTTT. It specifies CATGGFSNQPQHF. The rearrangement links TRBV28 to TRBJ1-5; tentatively, D is TRBD1 (5 bases). Germline CDR1 is MDHEN and CDR2 is SYDVKM. Trimming pared 10 bases from V and 0 bases from J, leaving 10 bases between. This CDR3 has 13 residues.

The J gene is TRBJ2-7, the V gene TRBV7-2; unclear D gene. The CDR3 runs to 12 residues. The germline V gene has CDR1 SGHTA and CDR2 FQGNSA. V was clipped by 3 bases and J by 3 bases, with 6 bases between them. CDR3 sequence (DNA): TGTGCCAGCAGCTTGGATCACTACGAGCAGTACTTC. As protein: CASSLDHYEQYF.

This clone has more than one count but fewer than ten. The chain links TRBV28 to TRBJ1-5; D unclear. Germline CDR1 is MDHEN and CDR2 is SYDVKM. Deletions cut 3 bases from V and 6 bases from J, with 24 bases between. The CDR3 contains 18 residues. CDR3 in amino acids: CASSFSAGRAGFIQPQHF. The CDR3, as DNA: TGTGCCAGCAGTTTTTCCGCCGGGAGGGCAGGTTTTATTCAGCCCCAGCATTTT.

The V gene is TRBV24-1, the J gene TRBJ2-3, with 16 bases lining up with TRBD2. After removal of 4 bases from V and 1 base from J, the junction contained 7 bases not matched to a gene. The CDR3 consists of 19 residues. CDR1 KGHDR and CDR2 SFDVKD come from the germline V gene. The CDR3: CATSDPGTSGGARTDTQYF. The CDR3 DNA sequence: TGTGCCACCAGTGACCCTGGGACTAGCGGGGGGGCCCGCACAGATACGCAGTATTTT.

The V gene is TRBV19, the J gene TRBJ2-1, with a possible D match to TRBD2 (5 bases). CDR3 size: 11 residues. CDR1 LNHDA and CDR2 SQIVND come from the germline V gene (reference sequence). Trimming removed 8 bases at V and 12 bases at J, with 14 bases between. The CDR3 DNA is TGTGCCAGTGAAGAGGGCCGAGCGCAGTTCTTC. It is translated as CASEEGRAQFF.

J is TRBJ2-7 and V is TRBV5-6; D gene unclear. V gave up 0 bases and J gave up 3 bases, with 4 bases separating them. Germline lookup yields CDR1 SGHDT and CDR2 YYEEEE. The CDR3 extends over 12 amino acids. The CDR3 spells CASSLGDYEQYF. DNA for the CDR3: TGTGCCAGCAGCTTGGGGGACTACGAGCAGTACTTC.

This chain links TRBV4-2 with TRBJ2-1, with 7 bases lining up with TRBD2. V lost 4 bases to trimming and J lost 3 bases; unmatched junction nucleotides: 9. Germline-derived CDR1 and CDR2 are LGHNA and YNFKEQ. The CDR3 runs to 16 residues. For the CDR3, the DNA is TGTGCCAGCAGCCCCCTAGCGGCGGGGAACTACAATGAGCAGTTCTTC. This translates into CASSPLAAGNYNEQFF.

In this sample, this clone turned up many times. The rearrangement joins TRBV29-1 to TRBJ2-1; tentatively, D is TRBD1 or TRBD2 (5 bases each). The CDR3 length is 14 residues. Germline V gives CDR1 SQVTM, CDR2 ANQGSEA. V was shortened by 6 bases and J by 0 bases, with 12 bases between the two germline ends. Here the CDR3 reads CSVLGTVSYNEQFF. CDR3 DNA: TGCAGCGTGCTCGGGACCGTCTCCTACAATGAGCAGTTCTTC.

This chain joins TRBV28 and TRBJ2-3, with 12 bases lining up with TRBD2. The V gene's germline CDR1 is MDHEN and CDR2 SYDVKM. This CDR3 is built from 16 residues. With 2 bases clipped from V and 4 bases from J, the junction kept 4 bases outside the gene matches. DNA for the CDR3: TGTGCCAGCAGTTTAAGCCTAGCGGGGGGGCCAGATACGCAGTATTTT. It yields the protein CASSLSLAGGPDTQYF.